This T cell receptor (beta chain) was identified in a study of molecular identifiers for immune sequencing clone quantification. About the research overall: The replicates split RNA from around 20,000 or 100,000 naive CD8 cells five ways and sequenced four.

In the sort, naive CD8 T cells were defined as CD8+CD4-CCR7+CD45RA+. The CDR3 has 15 residues. Study-level points and caveats: Highly expanded clone sizes could be underestimated by identical TCR molecules sharing a barcode. Over 98% of effector molecules, yet under 1% of naive-cell molecules, were held by clones above 20 RNA copies.

This clonotype has just a few counts. Its cognate antigen is unknown. This could be a read error, since a much larger clone is one nucleotide away. TCRdb independently ran MiXCR on the PCR reads; one entry per CDR3 protein. The repertoire consists of hundreds of thousands of distinct CDR3 sequences, with over 25% occurring once and the leading ten covering 0.78%. The chain has TRBV12-3 or TRBV12-4 and TRBJ1-3, with a weak D call TRBD1 (5 bases). Sequencing was done on a sample of naive CD8+ T cells from blood, with Jurkat cell RNA spiked in. Subset meaning: FACS-sorted CD8+CD4-CCR7+CD45RA+ naive T cells. This clonotype was obtained from a human donor in good health. Some libraries in this study had Jurkat cell RNA spiked in. This CDR3 reads CASSWGPISGNTVYF. CDR3 nucleotide sequence: TGTGCCAGCAGCTGGGGACCGATCTCTGGAAACACCGTATATTTT.